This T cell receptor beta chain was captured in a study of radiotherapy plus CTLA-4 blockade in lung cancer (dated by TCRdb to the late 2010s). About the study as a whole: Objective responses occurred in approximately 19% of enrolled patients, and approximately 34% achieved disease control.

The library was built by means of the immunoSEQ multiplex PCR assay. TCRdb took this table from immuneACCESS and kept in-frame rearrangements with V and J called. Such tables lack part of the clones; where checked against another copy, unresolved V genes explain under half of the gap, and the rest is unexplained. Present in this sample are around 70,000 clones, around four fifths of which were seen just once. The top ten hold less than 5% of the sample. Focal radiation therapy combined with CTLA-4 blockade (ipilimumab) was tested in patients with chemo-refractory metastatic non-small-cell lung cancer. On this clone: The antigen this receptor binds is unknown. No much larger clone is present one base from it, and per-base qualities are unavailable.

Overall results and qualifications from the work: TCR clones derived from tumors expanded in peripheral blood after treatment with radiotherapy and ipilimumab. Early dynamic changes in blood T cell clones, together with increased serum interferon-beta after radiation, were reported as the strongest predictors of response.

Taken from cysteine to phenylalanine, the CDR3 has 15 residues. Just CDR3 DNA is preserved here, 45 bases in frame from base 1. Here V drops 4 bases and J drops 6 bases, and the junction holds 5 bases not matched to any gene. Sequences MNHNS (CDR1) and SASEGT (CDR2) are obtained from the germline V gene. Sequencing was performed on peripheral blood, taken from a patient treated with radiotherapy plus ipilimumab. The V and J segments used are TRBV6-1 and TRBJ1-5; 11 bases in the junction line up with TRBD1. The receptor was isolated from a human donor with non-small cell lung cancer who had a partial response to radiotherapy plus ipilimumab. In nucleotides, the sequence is TGTGCCAGCAGTGTCGGGACAGGGGGTCCTCAGCCCCAGCATTTT. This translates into CASSVGTGGPQPQHF.